One and the same sample provided the 3 T cell receptor beta chains below, sequenced in a study of T cell repertoires in cytomegalovirus infection. Which antigens these TCRs recognize remains unknown. TCRdb reprocessed the reads with MiXCR, giving one entry per CDR3 protein. The sample holds 900,000 to 950,000 distinct CDR3 sequences, around 32% seen once. Sample: cultured CD8+ T cells from PBMCs, taken from culture after CMV antigen stimulation. These receptors all come from a human donor in good health (CMV status not recorded). Some clones in this sample may be carry-over from other donors' samples.

The chain combines TRBV19 with TRBJ2-1; 8 nucleotides match TRBD1. CDR3 length: 18 amino acids. From germline, CDR1 is LNHDA and CDR2 SQIVND (reference sequence). Germline trimming cut 0 bases from V and 8 bases from J; bases unmatched to any gene: 15. The CDR3 loop reads CASSIDHSADRAGDEQFF. Written as DNA, the CDR3 is TGTGCCAGTAGTATAGATCATTCTGCGGACAGGGCTGGGGATGAGCAGTTCTTC.

V usage is TRBV19 and J usage is TRBJ1-5, with 9 bases identical to TRBD1. Germline V gene data show CDR1 as LNHDA and CDR2 as SQIVND (reference sequence). After removal of 3 bases from V and 5 bases from J, the junction contained 5 bases not matched to a gene. There are 15 residues in the CDR3. CDR3 bases: TGTGCCAGTAGTATGGTCGGGACAGGGTATCAGCCCCAGCATTTT. This sequence encodes CASSMVGTGYQPQHF.

Regarding this clonotype: A single base separates this from a much larger clone, so it may be a read error. The chain combines TRBV7-2 with TRBJ2-5; no reliable D call. V was pared by 5 bases and J by 6 bases, with 13 bases between. The CDR3 has 13 amino acids. CDR1 is SGHTA and CDR2 is FQGNSA in the germline V gene. The CDR3 spells CASSIETYQTQYF. CDR3 bases: TGTGCCAGCAGCATCGAGACGTATCAGACCCAGTACTTC.